The present TCR beta chain was sequenced within a study of vaccination and CD4 T cells after COVID-19. About the study: Ranging from 14 to 241, the interval between dose two and post-vaccine sampling had a median of approximately 70 days.

Note on this clonotype: The antigen is undetermined.

This sample's treatment: roughly ten-day PBMC culture with coronavirus spike peptide pools or control peptides (ViraFEST assay). Sequencing of cultured CD4+ T cell DNA used the Oncomine TCR Beta short-read assay. TCRdb analysed the PCR reads with MiXCR anew, one entry per CDR3 protein. The sample carries 2,500 to 3,500 distinct CDR3 sequences, around 82% recorded once. This CDR3 spans 13 amino acids. V gave up 4 bases and J gave up 4 bases, with 8 bases separating them. Germline-derived CDR1 and CDR2 are MNHEY and SVGAGI. The chain recombines TRBV6-5 with TRBJ1-5; the D is unclear. The sample taken for sequencing was CD4+ T cells from blood, cultured in vitro. The receptor was derived from a human donor who had recovered from COVID-19. The CDR3 coding sequence is TGTGCCAGCAGTTGGCAGAGTAATCAGCCCCAGCATTTT. It yields the protein CASSWQSNQPQHF.